The 2 T cell receptor beta chains below come from one sample, sequenced in a study of CD8 T cells in ankylosing spondylitis. Each CDR3 protein gets one entry after TCRdb re-called the 5' RACE reads with MiXCR. The sample has about 200,000 distinct CDR3 sequences; under 30% are singletons. Sequencing used blood, either unsorted or a sorted T cell fraction (not recorded which). The origin of the receptors is a male donor with ankylosing spondylitis or in good health (not recorded which).

The rearrangement links TRBV20-1 to TRBJ2-3; no reliable D call. CDR1 and CDR2 (germline): DFQATT, SNEGSKA (reference sequence). The CDR3 runs to 16 residues. The germline V and J ends were trimmed by 0 bases and 0 bases, with 13 bases remaining between them. CDR3 sequence (DNA): TGCAGTGCTAGAGATGGTAGACTCTCAAGCACAGATACGCAGTATTTT. This translates into CSARDGRLSSTDTQYF.

This clonotype was recorded at least ten times. This rearrangement joins TRBV12-3 or TRBV12-4 to TRBJ1-2; 7 nucleotides line up with TRBD1. The V gene end was trimmed by 6 bases and the J gene end by 3 bases; junction bases not matched to a gene: 10. The CDR3 contains 15 residues. The CDR3 DNA follows: TGTGCCAGCAGCCCCTACAGGGGCGGTTACTATGGCTACACCTTC. It yields the protein CASSPYRGGYYGYTF.